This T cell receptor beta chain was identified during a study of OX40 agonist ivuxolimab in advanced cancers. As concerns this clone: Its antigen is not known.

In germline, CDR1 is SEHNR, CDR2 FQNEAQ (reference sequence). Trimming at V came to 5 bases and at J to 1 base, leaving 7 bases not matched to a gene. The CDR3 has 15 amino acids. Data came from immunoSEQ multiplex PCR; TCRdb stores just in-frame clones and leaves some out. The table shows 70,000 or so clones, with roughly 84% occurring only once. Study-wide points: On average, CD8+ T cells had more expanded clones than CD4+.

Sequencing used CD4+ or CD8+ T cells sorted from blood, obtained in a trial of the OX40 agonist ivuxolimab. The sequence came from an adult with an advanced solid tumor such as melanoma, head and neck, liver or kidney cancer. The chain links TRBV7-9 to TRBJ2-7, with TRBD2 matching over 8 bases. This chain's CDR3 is CASSPGLAGSYEQYF. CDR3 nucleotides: TGTGCCAGCAGCCCAGGGCTAGCGGGTTCCTACGAGCAGTACTTC.